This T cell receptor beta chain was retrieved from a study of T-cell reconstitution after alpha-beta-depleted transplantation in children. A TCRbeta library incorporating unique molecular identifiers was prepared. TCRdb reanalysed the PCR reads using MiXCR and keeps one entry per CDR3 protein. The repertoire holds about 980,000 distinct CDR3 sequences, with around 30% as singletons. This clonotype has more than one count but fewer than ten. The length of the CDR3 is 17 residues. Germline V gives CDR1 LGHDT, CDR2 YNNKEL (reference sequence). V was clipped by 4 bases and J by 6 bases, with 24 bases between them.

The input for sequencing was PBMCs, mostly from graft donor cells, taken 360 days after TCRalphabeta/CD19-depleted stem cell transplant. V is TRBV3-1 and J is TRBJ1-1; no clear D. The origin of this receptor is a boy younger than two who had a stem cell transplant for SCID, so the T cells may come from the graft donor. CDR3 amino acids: CASSPRGVYLGQPEAFF. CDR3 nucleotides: TGTGCCAGCAGCCCTAGAGGAGTATATCTCGGGCAGCCTGAAGCTTTCTTT.